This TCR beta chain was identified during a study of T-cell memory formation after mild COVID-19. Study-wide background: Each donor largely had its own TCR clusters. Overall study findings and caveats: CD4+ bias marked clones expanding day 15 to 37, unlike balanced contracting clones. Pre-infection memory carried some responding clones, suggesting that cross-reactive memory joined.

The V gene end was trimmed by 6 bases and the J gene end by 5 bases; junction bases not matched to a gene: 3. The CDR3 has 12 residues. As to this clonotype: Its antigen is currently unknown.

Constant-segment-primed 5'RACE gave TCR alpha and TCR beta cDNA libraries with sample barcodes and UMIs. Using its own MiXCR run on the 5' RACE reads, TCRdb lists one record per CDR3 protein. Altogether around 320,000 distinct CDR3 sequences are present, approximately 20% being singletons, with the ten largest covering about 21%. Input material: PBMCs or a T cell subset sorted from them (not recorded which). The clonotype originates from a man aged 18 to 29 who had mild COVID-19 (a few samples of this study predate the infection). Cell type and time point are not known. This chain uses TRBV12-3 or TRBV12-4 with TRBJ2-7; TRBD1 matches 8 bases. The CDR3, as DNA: TGTGCCAGCAGGAGGACAGGGAACGAGCAGTACTTC. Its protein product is CASRRTGNEQYF.